This T cell receptor (beta chain) was captured in a study of identical twins. Findings and limits, study-wide: Partial confounding of zero-insertion analyses by invariant MAIT and iNKT cells was possible. Recombination models fit unrelated individuals' TCR alpha sharing but underestimated twins'. Alpha sequences out of frame and shared by twins had excess low generation probability.

The CDR3 extends over 15 amino acids. Trimming stripped 6 bases from V and 7 bases from J, with 22 bases between. Template switching created a universal primer site, and the cDNA included unique molecular identifiers. TCRdb fed the 5' RACE reads into MiXCR, producing one record per CDR3 protein. In the table there are approximately 700,000 distinct CDR3 sequences, around 5.7% of which are singletons. This clonotype has ten or more counts. Its specificity is not known. The sequence was obtained from a man aged 18 to 35 in good health. Sequencing was done on a sample of naive T cells sorted from blood. The chain joins TRBV12-3 or TRBV12-4 to TRBJ2-7, with D perhaps matching TRBD1 (5 bases). The CDR3 reads CASSLRVGNYVEQYF. CDR3 nucleotide sequence: TGTGCCAGCAGCCTCAGGGTTGGGAACTACGTGGAGCAGTACTTC.